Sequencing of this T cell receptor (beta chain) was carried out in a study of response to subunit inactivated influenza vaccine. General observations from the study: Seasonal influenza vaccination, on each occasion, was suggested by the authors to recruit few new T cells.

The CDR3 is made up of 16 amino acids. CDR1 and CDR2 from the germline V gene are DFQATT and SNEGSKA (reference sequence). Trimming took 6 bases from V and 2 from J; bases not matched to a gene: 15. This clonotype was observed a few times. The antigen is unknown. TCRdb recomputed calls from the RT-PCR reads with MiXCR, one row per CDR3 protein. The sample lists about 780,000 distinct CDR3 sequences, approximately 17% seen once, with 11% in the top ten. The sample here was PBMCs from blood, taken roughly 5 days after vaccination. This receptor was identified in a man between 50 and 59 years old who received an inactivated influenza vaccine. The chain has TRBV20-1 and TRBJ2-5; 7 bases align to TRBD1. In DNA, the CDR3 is TGCAGTGCCACCAAAGGGGGCCTGCTTCCACAAGAGACCCAGTACTTC. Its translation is CSATKGGLLPQETQYF.